A selection of T cell receptor beta chains follows, all from one sample in a study of blood T cell repertoires in COVID-19. Sequencing used immunoSEQ multiplex PCR; TCRdb keeps in-frame clones, though not all of them. Among approximately 200,000 clones listed, 88% were seen once. Sequenced: PBMCs or T cells enriched from blood (not recorded which). These receptors all come from a woman aged 25 to 39 who had been exposed to COVID-19. The CDR3 runs from the conserved cysteine through the conserved F or W. D genes are given only for firm matches. A row's size may be missing; if present it is once, few, many or a size class.

J,V,size,D,CDR3,DNA
TRBJ2-1,TRBV19,NA,TRBD2,CASSPRLAGGTYNEQFF,TGTGCCAGTAGTCCCCGACTAGCGGGAGGGACCTACAATGAGCAGTTCTTC
TRBJ1-4,TRBV7-9,NA,TRBD1,CASSPTTGSEANEKLFF,TGTGCCAGCAGCCCTACGACAGGGAGTGAGGCTAATGAAAAACTGTTTTTT
TRBJ1-4,TRBV10-3,NA,NA,CAISHRVKNEKLFF,TGTGCCATCAGTCACCGGGTCAAAAATGAAAAACTGTTTTTT
TRBJ2-1,TRBV11-3,NA,TRBD2,CASSLRLAGVANEQFF,TGTGCCAGCAGCTTAAGACTAGCGGGAGTGGCAAATGAGCAGTTCTTC
TRBJ2-1,TRBV27,NA,TRBD2,CASSFLAGYNEQFF,TGTGCCAGCAGTTTCCTAGCGGGGTACAATGAGCAGTTCTTC
TRBJ1-2,TRBV12-5,NA,NA,CASGLVPQDSYYGYTF,TGTGCTAGTGGTTTGGTGCCCCAGGACAGCTACTATGGCTACACCTTC
TRBJ2-1,TRBV10-3,NA,NA,CAAAGTYNEQFF,TGTGCAGCCGCGGGAACGTACAATGAGCAGTTCTTC
TRBJ1-2,TRBV5-1,once,NA,CASSPPSDRKGSGYGYTF,TGCGCCAGCAGCCCCCCGTCCGACAGGAAAGGCTCGGGCTATGGCTACACCTTC
TRBJ2-7,TRBV27,NA,TRBD2,CASRASGTYEQYF,TGTGCCAGCAGGGCTAGCGGGACCTACGAGCAGTACTTC
TRBJ1-4,TRBV6-6,NA,NA,CASSYSRAEKLFF,TGTGCCAGCAGTTACTCGCGGGCCGAAAAACTGTTTTTT
TRBJ1-1,TRBV5-5,NA,TRBD1,CASSSDRVGTEAFF,TGTGCCAGCAGCTCGGACAGGGTTGGGACTGAAGCTTTCTTT
TRBJ2-7,TRBV15,NA,NA,CATSRRTRGGGEQYF,TGTGCCACCAGCAGGAGGACTAGAGGGGGTGGCGAGCAGTACTTC
TRBJ1-4,TRBV10-2,NA,TRBD1,CASSEESSGQTNEKLFF,TGCGCCAGCAGTGAGGAGAGTTCGGGACAGACTAATGAAAAACTGTTTTTT
TRBJ2-3,TRBV29-1,NA,TRBD2,CSVEVPQGLAIADTQYF,TGCAGCGTTGAAGTCCCCCAGGGACTAGCGATCGCAGATACGCAGTATTTT
TRBJ1-1,TRBV7-3,NA,TRBD1,CASSPQGGLNTEAFF,TGTGCCAGCAGCCCCCAGGGGGGTCTGAACACTGAAGCTTTCTTT
TRBJ1-3,TRBV5-1,once,NA,CASSLSTGTGNTIYF,TGCGCCAGCAGCTTGAGTACAGGGACAGGAAACACCATATATTTT
TRBJ2-7,TRBV25-1,NA,TRBD1,CASSPWDRSSYEQYF,TGTGCCAGCAGTCCCTGGGACAGAAGCTCCTACGAGCAGTACTTC
TRBJ2-7,TRBV14,NA,NA,CASSQVTRAYEQYF,TGTGCCAGCAGCCAAGTCACCAGGGCCTACGAGCAGTACTTC
TRBJ1-1,TRBV19,NA,NA,CASRGFGENTEAFF,TGTGCCAGCAGGGGCTTCGGCGAGAACACTGAAGCTTTCTTT
TRBJ2-1,TRBV9,NA,TRBD2,CASSVGDSGEYNEQFF,TGTGCCAGCAGCGTAGGGGATAGCGGGGAGTACAATGAGCAGTTCTTC
TRBJ1-6,TRBV27,NA,TRBD1,CASSFGDRGPYSPLHF,TGTGCCAGCAGTTTTGGGGACAGGGGGCCCTATTCACCCCTCCACTTT
TRBJ2-1,TRBV4-1,NA,NA,CASSQGDWIYNEQFF,TGCGCCAGCAGCCAAGGGGACTGGATTTACAATGAGCAGTTCTTC
TRBJ2-7,TRBV10-2,NA,NA,CASSPDYTYEQYF,TGCGCCAGCAGTCCGGACTATACCTACGAGCAGTACTTC
TRBJ2-1,TRBV2,NA,TRBD2,CASSEPPSGEQFF,TGTGCCAGCAGTGAACCCCCTAGCGGAGAGCAGTTCTTC
TRBJ2-1,TRBV5-4,NA,TRBD1,CASSGGTGRGNEQFF,TGTGCCAGCAGCGGCGGGACAGGGAGGGGCAATGAGCAGTTCTTC
TRBJ2-1,TRBV12-5,NA,TRBD2,CASGLSSGTSNEQFF,TGTGCTAGTGGTTTAAGTTCCGGGACTAGTAATGAGCAGTTCTTC
TRBJ2-2,TRBV5-1,few,NA,CASSLSVLATGELFF,TGCGCCAGCAGCTTATCAGTATTGGCCACCGGGGAGCTGTTTTTT
TRBJ2-7,TRBV2,NA,TRBD1,CASSKGAMVGLHEQYF,TGTGCCAGCAGTAAGGGGGCTATGGTCGGGCTCCACGAGCAGTACTTC
TRBJ1-6,TRBV5-1,few,TRBD1,CASSWGTGESSPLHF,TGCGCCAGCAGCTGGGGAACAGGGGAGAGTTCACCCCTCCACTTT
TRBJ1-4,TRBV19,NA,NA,CASGSQGVEKLFF,TGTGCCAGTGGTTCACAGGGAGTGGAAAAACTGTTTTTT
TRBJ2-5,TRBV4-1,NA,TRBD2,CASSQGLAGETQYF,TGCGCCAGCAGCCAAGGACTAGCCGGCGAGACCCAGTACTTC
TRBJ1-6,TRBV30,NA,TRBD1,CAWKQGLDSPLHF,TGTGCCTGGAAACAGGGGCTCGATTCACCCCTCCACTTT
TRBJ2-5,TRBV18,NA,TRBD1,CASSPTGANQETQYF,TGTGCCAGCTCACCGACAGGGGCGAACCAAGAGACCCAGTACTTC
TRBJ1-4,TRBV7-9,few,NA,CASSLWTNTNEKLFF,TGTGCCAGCAGCTTATGGACAAACACTAATGAAAAACTGTTTTTT
TRBJ2-1,TRBV9,NA,NA,CASSKGEGYNEQFF,TGTGCCAGCAGCAAGGGGGAGGGTTACAATGAGCAGTTCTTC
TRBJ1-1,TRBV10-2,NA,NA,CASSETGTEAFF,TGCGCCAGCAGTGAAACCGGGACTGAAGCTTTCTTT
TRBJ1-2,TRBV5-1,NA,NA,CASSLDRIYGYTF,TGCGCCAGCAGCCTCGACAGGATCTATGGCTACACCTTC
TRBJ1-6,TRBV28,NA,NA,CASRRPGAASPLHF,TGTGCCAGCAGAAGACCGGGAGCGGCTTCACCCCTCCACTTT
TRBJ1-1,TRBV14,once,TRBD1,CASSQTGWDTEAFF,TGTGCCAGCAGCCAGACAGGGTGGGACACTGAAGCTTTCTTT
TRBJ2-7,TRBV4-1,NA,TRBD2,CASSQDLTSGRVYEQYF,TGCGCCAGCAGCCAAGATCTTACTAGCGGGAGGGTCTACGAGCAGTACTTC
TRBJ2-2,TRBV7-9,NA,NA,CASSLVGVYAGELFF,TGTGCCAGCAGCTTAGTGGGAGTCTATGCCGGGGAGCTGTTTTTT
TRBJ2-7,TRBV19,NA,TRBD2,CASSLLLAGGIYEQYF,TGTGCCAGTAGTCTATTACTAGCGGGAGGGATCTACGAGCAGTACTTC
TRBJ1-1,TRBV2,NA,NA,CASSEGHSEAFF,TGTGCCAGCAGTGAAGGACACTCCGAAGCTTTCTTT
TRBJ2-1,TRBV5-5,NA,TRBD2,CASSLALLAGGAEEFF,TGTGCCAGCAGCTTGGCCCTACTAGCGGGGGGGGCCGAGGAGTTCTTC
TRBJ1-3,TRBV12-5,once,NA,CASGLVLTGDVDTIYF,TGTGCTAGTGGTTTGGTACTAACAGGAGACGTAGACACCATATATTTT
TRBJ1-2,TRBV30,NA,NA,CAWGWQGQNGYTF,TGTGCCTGGGGGTGGCAGGGGCAGAATGGCTACACCTTC
TRBJ1-2,TRBV3-1/TRBV3-2,NA,TRBD1,CASSPRDRVFGYTF,TGTGCCAGCAGCCCCCGGGACAGGGTGTTTGGCTACACCTTC
TRBJ2-7,TRBV7-8,NA,NA,CASSLQRRASYEQYF,TGTGCCAGCAGCTTACAGCGGAGGGCCTCCTACGAGCAGTACTTC
TRBJ1-1,TRBV29-1,NA,TRBD1,CSALDRRNTEAFF,TGCAGCGCTCTGGACAGGCGCAACACTGAAGCTTTCTTT
TRBJ2-2,TRBV5-6,NA,NA,CASSPRWYTGELFF,TGTGCCAGCAGCCCCCGGTGGTACACCGGGGAGCTGTTTTTT
TRBJ1-6,TRBV28,once,NA,CASSRGHRTYNSPLHF,TGTGCCAGCAGTCGGGGACATCGGACATATAATTCACCCCTCCACTTT